One sample yielded the 31 T cell receptor beta chains listed below, sequenced in a study of T cell responses to AZD1222 COVID-19 vaccine. Sequencing was performed with immunoSEQ multiplex PCR; in TCRdb, only in-frame clones are kept and a portion is missing. The sample includes 93,000 or so clones, 91% of them seen just once. The source was peripheral blood, collected on day 0 of AZD1222 vaccination. The receptor set was obtained from an adult in good health.

The rearrangement links TRBV7-3 to TRBJ2-1; 7 nucleotides align to TRBD1. V lost 5 bases, J lost 7 bases, and 8 bases stayed unmatched. CDR1 is SGHTA and CDR2 is FQGTGA in the germline V gene. The CDR3 totals 14 residues. CDR3 amino acids: CASSPSTGSNEQFF. CDR3 bases: TGTGCCAGCAGCCCGTCGACAGGGAGTAATGAGCAGTTCTTC.

This chain uses TRBV6-1 with TRBJ1-3, with unresolved D. CDR3 length: 14 amino acids. CDR1 MNHNS and CDR2 SASEGT come from the germline V gene. V gave up 0 bases and J gave up 2 bases, with 5 bases separating them. In DNA form, the CDR3 reads TGTGCCAGCAGTGAAGCGCGCCCTGGAAACACCATATATTTT. Protein sequence: CASSEARPGNTIYF.

This chain links TRBV27 with TRBJ2-7; D gene uncertain. Germline CDR1 is MNHEY and CDR2 is SMNVEV (reference sequence). With 0 bases removed from V and 5 bases from J, the gap between germline ends came to 17 bases. CDR3 length: 16 amino acids. CDR3 sequence: CASSLSGGVGIHEQYF. The CDR3 nucleotides are TGTGCCAGCAGTTTATCTGGCGGCGTGGGTATCCACGAGCAGTACTTC.

V gene TRBV7-2 combines with J gene TRBJ2-5; 13 nucleotides match TRBD2. V shed 4 bases and J 5 bases; nucleotides not matched to a gene: 10. This CDR3 comprises 17 residues. CDR1 is SGHTA, CDR2 FQGNSA, per germline. As DNA, the CDR3 is TGTGCCAGCAGCTCCCAACTAGCGGGAGGGCCATGGGAGACCCAGTACTTC. This translates into CASSSQLAGGPWETQYF.

This clone was seen just once. V gene TRBV28 combines with J gene TRBJ2-7, with 7 bases lining up with TRBD1. This CDR3 is 13 amino acids long. V shed 5 bases, J shed 2 bases, and the junction held 3 bases outside the gene matches. Germline CDR1 and CDR2: MDHEN and SYDVKM. CDR3 sequence: CASSGTVTYEQYF. CDR3 DNA: TGTGCCAGCAGTGGGACAGTAACCTACGAGCAGTACTTC.

CDR3 sequence reads: CASSIGKGGNQPQHF. The CDR3, as DNA: TGTGCCAGTAGTATAGGTAAAGGGGGCAATCAGCCCCAGCATTTT. This chain uses TRBV19 with TRBJ1-5, with TRBD1 as a possible D gene (5 bases). CDR3 length: 15 amino acids. The ends were cut back, 1 base at V and 2 bases at J, with 9 bases in the middle. Germline V CDR1 and CDR2: LNHDA, SQIVND (reference sequence).

A few counts support this clone. The CDR3 nucleotides are TGTGCCAGCAGCCCCCCGCGGGGGGTGAGGGAAGCTTTCTTT. Translation: CASSPPRGVREAFF. The chain employs TRBV3-1 (or the pseudogene TRBV3-2) and TRBJ1-1, with D tentatively TRBD1 (5 bases). The CDR3 is 14 amino acids. V was cut by 4 bases and J by 8 bases, with 17 bases left in between. Germline V gene sequence: CDR1 LGHDT, CDR2 YNNKEL (reference sequence).

This chain links TRBV7-3 with TRBJ2-7; 9 nucleotides match TRBD1. This CDR3 spans 15 amino acids. CDR1 is SGHTA and CDR2 is FQGTGA in the germline V gene. J was trimmed by 0 bases and V by 4 bases; bases with no gene match: 4. The CDR3: CASSSGTGTSYEQYF. Here the CDR3 DNA reads TGTGCCAGCAGCTCCGGGACAGGGACCTCCTACGAGCAGTACTTC. Together with reference TRBV7-3 and TRBJ2-7, the CDR3 gives the full variable domain: GAGVSQTPSNKVTEKGKYVELRCDPISGHTALYWYRQSLGQGPEFLIYFQGTGAADDSGLPNDRFFAVRPEGSVSTLKIQRTERGDSAVYLCASSSGTGTSYEQYFGPGTRLTVT.

The chain is built from TRBV30 and TRBJ1-1; perhaps TRBD1 as D (6 bases). The CDR3 extends over 14 amino acids. The germline gives CDR1 GTSNPN, CDR2 SVGIG (reference sequence). Trimming stripped 4 bases from V and 1 base from J, with 13 bases between. The CDR3 sequence is CAWNHGQKNTEAFF. CDR3 coding DNA: TGTGCCTGGAACCACGGACAGAAGAACACTGAAGCTTTCTTT.

V usage is TRBV11-2 and J usage is TRBJ1-1; TRBD1 agrees at 7 bases. Unmatched junction bases numbered 11, after V lost 1 base and J lost 6 bases. Germline V gene sequence: CDR1 SGHAT, CDR2 FQNNGV. The CDR3 totals 16 residues. CDR3 sequence: CASSLVYPRGTAEAFF. Here the CDR3 DNA reads TGTGCCAGCAGCTTAGTTTACCCTCGGGGGACAGCTGAAGCTTTCTTT.

The gene calls are TRBV6-5 and TRBJ2-1; 8 bases agree with TRBD1. CDR1 is MNHEY and CDR2 is SVGAGI in the germline V gene. This CDR3 region has 15 residues. The junction had 13 bases not matched to a gene; V was cut back by 7 bases and J by 8 bases. CDR3 in DNA: TGTGCCAGCACCCTTCCCCGGACAGGGTCGGATGAGCAGTTCTTC. Amino acids: CASTLPRTGSDEQFF.

V gene TRBV28 combines with J gene TRBJ2-7; no clear D. The CDR3 covers 13 residues. V shed 2 bases and J shed 2 bases, with 7 bases lying between them. Looked up from germline, CDR1 is MDHEN and CDR2 is SYDVKM. DNA of the CDR3: TGTGCCAGCAGTTTAGGGCCCCCCTACGAGCAGTACTTC. It specifies CASSLGPPYEQYF.

The chain is built from TRBV25-1 and TRBJ2-5, with 12 bases fitting TRBD2. The germline V gene has CDR1 MGHDK and CDR2 SYGVNS. The CDR3 has 15 residues. V lost 4 bases and J lost 6; bases outside the gene matches: 6. CDR3 DNA: TGTGCCAGCAGTGGGACTAGCGGGATAACGAAGACCCAGTACTTC. Its translation: CASSGTSGITKTQYF. The entire variable domain, with the rest obtained from reference TRBV25-1 and TRBJ2-5, is as follows: EADIYQTPRYLVIGTGKKITLECSQTMGHDKMYWYQQDPGMELHLIHYSYGVNSTEKGDLSSESTVSRIRTEHFPLTLESARPSHTSQYLCASSGTSGITKTQYFGPGTRLLVL.

The rearrangement uses TRBV28 and TRBJ2-7, with D unresolved. Between the trimmed V and J ends, which lost 4 bases and 12 bases, there was a span of 16 bases. Germline V gene lookup returns CDR1 MDHEN and CDR2 SYDVKM. This CDR3 has 12 amino acids. CDR3 coding DNA: TGTGCCAGCAGTTCTGTCGACGAGCCCTTGTACTTC. Protein sequence: CASSSVDEPLYF.

DNA of the CDR3: TGTGCCAGCAGCCTACCCCAGGACAGGACCCGTTACACCTTC. As protein: CASSLPQDRTRYTF. The gene calls are TRBV7-9 and TRBJ1-2, with 7 bases fitting TRBD1. The CDR3 has 14 amino acids. Germline trimming cut 5 bases from V and 11 bases from J; bases unmatched to any gene: 14. Germline CDR1 and CDR2: SEHNR and FQNEAQ (reference sequence). Together with reference TRBV7-9 and TRBJ1-2, the CDR3 gives the full variable domain: DTGVSQNPRHKITKRGQNVTFRCDPISEHNRLYWYRQTLGQGPEFLTYFQNEAQLEKSRLLSDRFSAERPKGSFSTLEIQRTEQGDSAMYLCASSLPQDRTRYTFGSGTRLTVV.

This clone was recorded only once. This rearrangement joins TRBV7-2 to TRBJ1-1; D unclear. Germline V gene data show CDR1 as SGHTA and CDR2 as FQGNSA. This CDR3 is built from 16 residues. V lost 4 bases to trimming and J lost 1 base, with 16 bases between them. CDR3 residues: CASSSTPRSRNTEAFF. The CDR3 DNA reads as TGTGCCAGCAGCTCAACGCCGAGGTCGCGGAACACTGAAGCTTTCTTT.

This chain connects TRBV29-1 to TRBJ2-3, with TRBD2 matching over 13 bases. CDR3 size: 17 residues. With V trimmed by 1 base and J by 3 bases, 7 bases remained unmatched. Germline V gene lookup returns CDR1 SQVTM and CDR2 ANQGSEA. The CDR3 bases are TGCAGCGTTGAAGCTTGGGGACTAGCGGGACTTACAGATACGCAGTATTTT. This codes for CSVEAWGLAGLTDTQYF.

DNA for the CDR3: TGTGCCTGGAGTGCGGGCAGATTTAATGAAAAACTGTTTTTT. Translating gives CAWSAGRFNEKLFF. V usage is TRBV30 and J usage is TRBJ1-4; no reliable D call. Germline CDR1 GTSNPN, CDR2 SVGIG (reference sequence). This CDR3 contains 14 residues. The V and J ends lost 1 base and 4 bases respectively, with 10 bases between them. The full variable domain, with the rest looked up from reference TRBV30 and TRBJ1-4, is SQTIHQWPATLVQPVGSPLSLECTVEGTSNPNLYWYRQAAGRGLQLLFYSVGIGQISSEVPQNLSASRPQDRQFILSSKKLLLSDSGFYLCAWSAGRFNEKLFFGSGTQLSVL.

The chain joins TRBV28 to TRBJ1-5; D is uncertain. There are 13 residues in the CDR3. Trimming removed 6 bases from V and 1 base from J, with 7 bases in between. Germline CDR1 and CDR2: MDHEN and SYDVKM. The CDR3 DNA sequence: TGTGCCAGCAGCCAAGACAGCAATCAGCCCCAGCATTTT. Amino acid sequence: CASSQDSNQPQHF.

This chain joins TRBV7-8 and TRBJ1-5; no clear D gene. Trimming took 0 bases from V and 6 from J, leaving 12 bases between them. The CDR3 extends over 15 amino acids. Germline CDR1 and CDR2: SGHVS and FQNEAQ. The CDR3 region has the DNA TGTGCCAGCAGCTTAGCCGAGGCAGTTGGTCAGCCCCAGCATTTT. This gives the protein CASSLAEAVGQPQHF.

The chain has TRBV19 and TRBJ1-5; D might be TRBD1 (5 bases). Germline CDR1 and CDR2: LNHDA and SQIVND (reference sequence). The CDR3 has 13 residues. Trimming took 4 bases from V and 9 from J, leaving 13 bases between them. The CDR3: CASSTHEGWPQHF. DNA for the CDR3: TGTGCCAGTAGTACGCACGAGGGGTGGCCCCAGCATTTT.

The V gene is TRBV18, the J gene TRBJ2-7, with TRBD2 as a possible D gene (6 bases). V dropped 2 bases and J dropped 2 bases, with 19 bases sitting between them. Per the germline V gene, CDR1 is KGHSH and CDR2 is LQKENI. CDR3 length: 17 residues. CDR3 protein: CASSPYLEGAGTYEQYF. CDR3 DNA: TGTGCCAGCTCACCATACCTCGAAGGGGCGGGGACCTACGAGCAGTACTTC.

The gene calls are TRBV7-9 and TRBJ2-7; D not resolved. Germline lookup yields CDR1 SEHNR and CDR2 FQNEAQ (reference sequence). V was clipped by 1 base and J by 3 bases, with 7 bases between them. The CDR3 loop spans 13 amino acids. The DNA of the CDR3 is TGTGCCAGCAGCTTAGGGCAAATCTACGAGCAGTACTTC. Protein: CASSLGQIYEQYF.

This chain links TRBV6-5 with TRBJ1-3; D unclear. Looked up from germline, CDR1 is MNHEY and CDR2 is SVGAGI. V lost 6 bases, J lost 0 bases, and 12 bases lay in between. The length of the CDR3 is 15 residues. This chain's CDR3 is CASRTTEYSGNTIYF. The CDR3 DNA reads TGTGCCAGCAGAACGACGGAGTACTCTGGAAACACCATATATTTT.

This clone was recorded only once. V is TRBV7-2 and J is TRBJ2-3, with no clear D. V was pared by 1 base and J by 1 base, with 9 bases between. In germline, CDR1 is SGHTA, CDR2 FQGNSA. The CDR3 totals 15 residues. CDR3: CASSLGGGRTDTQYF. CDR3 DNA sequence: TGTGCCAGCAGCTTAGGTGGTGGCCGCACAGATACGCAGTATTTT. Drawing the rest from reference TRBV7-2 and TRBJ2-3, the complete variable domain is GAGVSQSPSNKVTEKGKDVELRCDPISGHTALYWYRQSLGQGLEFLIYFQGNSAPDKSGLPSDRFSAERTGGSVSTLTIQRTQQEDSAVYLCASSLGGGRTDTQYFGPGTRLTVL.

CDR3: CAIGVGRANYGYTF. The CDR3 bases are TGTGCCATCGGGGTTGGGAGAGCTAACTATGGCTACACCTTC. The chain combines TRBV28 with TRBJ1-2, with D unclear. Germline V CDR1 and CDR2: MDHEN, SYDVKM. V lost 10 bases to trimming and J lost 0 bases, with 15 bases between them. There are 14 residues in the CDR3.

This clone was recorded only once. This rearrangement joins TRBV6-4 to TRBJ2-7; D gene ambiguous. Trimming shortened V by 1 base and J by 6 bases, and 19 bases separated the two germline ends. This CDR3 is built from 16 residues. Germline lookup yields CDR1 MRHNA and CDR2 SNTAGT. This chain's CDR3 is CASSDYPHGTLFEQYF. The CDR3, as DNA: TGTGCCAGCAGTGACTATCCCCACGGAACCCTCTTCGAGCAGTACTTC.

This clone was counted a single time. The rearrangement uses TRBV7-8 and TRBJ1-3; no clear D gene. There are 13 residues in the CDR3. Trimming removed 7 bases at V and 2 bases at J, with 9 bases between. CDR1 is SGHVS and CDR2 is FQNEAQ in the germline V gene. The CDR3 region has the DNA TGTGCCAGCACCTTCCTTACTGGAAACACCATATATTTT. Its protein product is CASTFLTGNTIYF.

V is TRBV30 and J is TRBJ2-7; 16 nucleotides agree with TRBD2. The V gene's germline CDR1 is GTSNPN and CDR2 SVGIG (reference sequence). Unmatched junction bases numbered 2, after V lost 7 bases and J lost 8 bases. The CDR3 is 12 residues long. For the CDR3, the DNA is TGTGCCTCGGGACTAGCGGGAGGGAAGCAGTACTTC. Translation: CASGLAGGKQYF.

The chain combines TRBV7-9 with TRBJ1-1; D is undetermined. Germline V gene lookup returns CDR1 SEHNR and CDR2 FQNEAQ (reference sequence). With 3 bases removed from V and 2 bases from J, the gap between germline ends came to 7 bases. This CDR3 region has 13 residues. The CDR3 loop is CASSLAANTEAFF. CDR3 DNA: TGTGCCAGCAGCTTGGCAGCAAACACTGAAGCTTTCTTT.

The rearrangement links TRBV7-9 to TRBJ2-7, with no clear D. Germline V gene sequence: CDR1 SEHNR, CDR2 FQNEAQ (reference sequence). The CDR3 sequence is 12 residues long. Trimming removed 4 bases from V and 3 bases from J, with 7 bases in between. The DNA of the CDR3 is TGTGCCAGCAGCTACCTAGGCTACGAGCAGTACTTC. It codes for CASSYLGYEQYF.